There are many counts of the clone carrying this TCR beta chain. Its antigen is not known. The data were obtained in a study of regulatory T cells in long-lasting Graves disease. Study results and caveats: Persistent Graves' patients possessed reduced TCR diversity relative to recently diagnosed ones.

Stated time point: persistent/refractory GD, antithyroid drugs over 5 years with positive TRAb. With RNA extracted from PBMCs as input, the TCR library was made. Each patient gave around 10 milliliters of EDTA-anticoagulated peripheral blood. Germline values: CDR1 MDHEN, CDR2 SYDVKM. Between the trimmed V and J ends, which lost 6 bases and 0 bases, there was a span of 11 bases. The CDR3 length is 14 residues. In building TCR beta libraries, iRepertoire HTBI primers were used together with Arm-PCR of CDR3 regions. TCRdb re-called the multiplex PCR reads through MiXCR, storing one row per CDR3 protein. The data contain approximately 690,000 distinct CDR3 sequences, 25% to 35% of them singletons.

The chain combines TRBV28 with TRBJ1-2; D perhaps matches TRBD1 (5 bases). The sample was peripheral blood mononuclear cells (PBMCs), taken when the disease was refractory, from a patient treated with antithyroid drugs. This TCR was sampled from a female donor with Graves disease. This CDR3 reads CASRSQASNYGYTF. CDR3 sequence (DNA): TGTGCCAGCAGATCACAGGCCTCTAACTATGGCTACACCTTC.